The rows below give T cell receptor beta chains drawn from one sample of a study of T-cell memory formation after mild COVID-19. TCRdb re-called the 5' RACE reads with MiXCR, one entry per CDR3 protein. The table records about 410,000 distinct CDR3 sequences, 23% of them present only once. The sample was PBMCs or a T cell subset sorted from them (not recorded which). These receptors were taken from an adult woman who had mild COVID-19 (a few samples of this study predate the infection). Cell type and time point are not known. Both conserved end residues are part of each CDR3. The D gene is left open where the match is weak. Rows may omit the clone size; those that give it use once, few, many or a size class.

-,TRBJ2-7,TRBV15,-,TGTGCCACCAGCGTAAAACAGGGTAGCGAGCAGTACTTC,CATSVKQGSEQYF
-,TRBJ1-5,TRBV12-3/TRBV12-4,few,TGTGCCAGCAGTTTTGCGAACAGGGACAATCAGCCCCAGCATTTT,CASSFANRDNQPQHF
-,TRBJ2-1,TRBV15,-,TGTGCCACCAGCAGAGAGAGGATGGGGTTGGTCTTC,CATSRERMGLVF
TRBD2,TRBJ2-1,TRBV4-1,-,TGCGCCAGCAGCCAAGTTTTTGGCGGGGGGGCTTATGAGCAGTTCTTC,CASSQVFGGGAYEQFF
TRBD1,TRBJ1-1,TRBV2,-,TGTGCCAGCAGTCAGCGGACAGGTCAGAACACTGAAGCTTTCTTT,CASSQRTGQNTEAFF
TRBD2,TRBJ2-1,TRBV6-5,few,TGTGCCAGCACCCCGGGGGGGCTAAGGACGCTCTCCTACAATGAGCAGTTCTTC,CASTPGGLRTLSYNEQFF
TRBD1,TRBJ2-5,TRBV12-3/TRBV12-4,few,TGTGCCAGCAGTCTCGACAGGGGGCCGCAAGAGACCCAGTACTTC,CASSLDRGPQETQYF
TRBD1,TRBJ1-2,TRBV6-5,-,TGTGCCAGCAGCGTAGGGGGCGCGTATGGCTACACCTTC,CASSVGGAYGYTF
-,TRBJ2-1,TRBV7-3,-,TGTGCCAGCAGCTTCGGAGGATCGGACAATGAGCAGTTCTTC,CASSFGGSDNEQFF
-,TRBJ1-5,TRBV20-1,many,TGCAGTGCTACAAACCCTTATCAGCCCCAGCATTTT,CSATNPYQPQHF
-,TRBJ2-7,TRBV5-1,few,TGCGCCAGCAGCTTGGAGGCAGGGGCCTACGAGCAGTACTTC,CASSLEAGAYEQYF
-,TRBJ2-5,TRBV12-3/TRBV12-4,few,TGTGCCAGCAGCCCAAACAACCAAGAGACCCAGTACTTC,CASSPNNQETQYF
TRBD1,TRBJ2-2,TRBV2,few,TGTGCCAGCAGTGACCCGGACAGGGTAAACACCGGGGAGCTGTTTTTT,CASSDPDRVNTGELFF
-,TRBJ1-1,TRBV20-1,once,TGCAGTGCAACATATGACACTGAAGCTTTCTTT,CSATYDTEAFF
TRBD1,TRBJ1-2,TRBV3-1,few,TGTGCCAGCAGCGGAGGGACAGCGTATGGCTACACCTTC,CASSGGTAYGYTF
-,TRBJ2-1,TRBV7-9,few,TGTGCCAGCAGCTCCTCAGGCTTCAATGAGCAGTTCTTC,CASSSSGFNEQFF
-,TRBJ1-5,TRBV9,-,TGTGCCAGCAGCGTATCGGGGGTTAGCAATCAGCCCCAGCATTTT,CASSVSGVSNQPQHF
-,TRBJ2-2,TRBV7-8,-,TGTGCCAGCAGCTTAGATTTCGTAGGGGTTAACACCGGGGAGCTGTTTTTT,CASSLDFVGVNTGELFF
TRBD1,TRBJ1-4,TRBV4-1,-,TGCGCCAGCAGCCAAGTGAGTGACAGGGCGAATGAAAAACTGTTTTTT,CASSQVSDRANEKLFF
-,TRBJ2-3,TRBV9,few,TGTGCCAGCAGCGTAGCGGGAACACCGGGACGGGGGCTTCGGGCAGATACGCAGTATTTT,CASSVAGTPGRGLRADTQYF
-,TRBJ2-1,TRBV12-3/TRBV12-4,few,TGTGCCAGCAGTTTACCGCCGGGTGAGCAGTTCTTC,CASSLPPGEQFF
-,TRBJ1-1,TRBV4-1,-,TGCGCCAGCAGCCAAGGGGGGGGCCTGAACACTGAAGCTTTCTTT,CASSQGGGLNTEAFF
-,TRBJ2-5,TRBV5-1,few,TGCGCCAGCAGCTTAAGCAGGGGTTCGAGGGAGACCCAGTACTTC,CASSLSRGSRETQYF
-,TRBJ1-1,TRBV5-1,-,TGCGCCAGCAGCTTGGTGTCACTGGACACTGAAGCTTTCTTT,CASSLVSLDTEAFF